A single sample gave rise to the 25 T cell receptor beta chains below, sequenced in a study of T cell responses to AZD1222 COVID-19 vaccine. Using immunoSEQ multiplex PCR, the repertoire was profiled, and TCRdb retains in-frame clones only, with some absent. This table holds some 150,000 clones, around nine tenths found once. This specimen was peripheral blood, taken on day 0 of AZD1222 vaccination. Receptors originate from an adult in good health.

The chain has TRBV27 and TRBJ1-1; D unresolved. From germline, CDR1 is MNHEY and CDR2 SMNVEV (reference sequence). CDR3 length: 19 amino acids. Trimming took off 2 bases at V and 2 bases at J, with 24 bases between the two ends. The DNA for the CDR3 is TGTGCCAGCAGTTTAGTTCCTGTGCAGACTTCTGCCGGAAACACTGAAGCTTTCTTT. It codes for CASSLVPVQTSAGNTEAFF.

This clone appeared a single time. V is TRBV5-4 and J is TRBJ2-5, with D perhaps assigned TRBD1 or TRBD2 (5 bases each). Germline CDR1 is SGHNT and CDR2 is YYREEE (reference sequence). Trimming stripped 4 bases from V and 2 bases from J, with 15 bases between. This CDR3 is built from 15 residues. The CDR3 coding sequence is TGTGCCAGCAGCGTACCCGGGACCCTACAAGAGACCCAGTACTTC. Translating gives CASSVPGTLQETQYF.

J is TRBJ1-2 and V is TRBV7-8, with 11 bases lining up with TRBD1. The CDR3 extends over 17 amino acids. With V trimmed by 2 bases and J by 2 bases, 7 bases remained unmatched. CDR1 is SGHVS and CDR2 is FQNEAQ in the germline V gene. The CDR3 DNA reads TGTGCCAGCAGCTTAAGGACAGGGGGCCTTGCCAACTATGGCTACACCTTC. This sequence encodes CASSLRTGGLANYGYTF. Supplemented by reference TRBV7-8 and TRBJ1-2, the full variable domain reads GAGVSQSPRYKVAKRGQDVALRCDPISGHVSLFWYQQALGQGPEFLTYFQNEAQLDKSGLPSDRFFAERPEGSVSTLKIQRTQQEDSAVYLCASSLRTGGLANYGYTFGSGTRLTVV.

The chain employs TRBV4-1 and TRBJ2-3, with D unresolved. There are 13 residues in the CDR3. Germline assignment: CDR1 MGHRA and CDR2 YSYEKL. V was pared by 1 base and J by 3 bases, with 5 bases between. The CDR3 region is CASSQASTDTQYF. The CDR3 DNA is TGCGCCAGCAGCCAAGCGTCGACAGATACGCAGTATTTT.

This clone appeared once. The rearrangement uses TRBV6-2 or TRBV6-3 and TRBJ1-4, with D perhaps matching TRBD1 (5 bases). Trimming shortened V by 6 bases and J by 6 bases, and 17 bases separated the two germline ends. CDR3 length: 15 residues. Germline-derived CDR1 and CDR2 are MNHEY and SVGEGT. The CDR3 loop reads CASSGDSAGHEKLFF. CDR3 coding DNA: TGTGCCAGCAGCGGAGACTCCGCGGGGCATGAAAAACTGTTTTTT.

This clone was counted a single time. The genes are TRBV5-4 and TRBJ2-5; 7 bases match TRBD1. Germline assignment: CDR1 SGHNT and CDR2 YYREEE (reference sequence). The CDR3 spans 12 residues. The trim removed 8 bases at V and 5 bases at J, leaving 6 bases unmatched. The CDR3 is CARGGLGETQYF. CDR3 in DNA: TGTGCCAGAGGGGGCCTCGGGGAGACCCAGTACTTC. The full variable domain, with the rest looked up from reference TRBV5-4 and TRBJ2-5, is ETGVTQSPTHLIKTRGQQVTLRCSSQSGHNTVSWYQQALGQGPQFIFQYYREEENGRGNFPPRFSGLQFPNYSSELNVNALELDDSALYLCARGGLGETQYFGPGTRLLVL.

The gene calls are TRBV13 and TRBJ2-7, with no clear D. V shed 0 bases and J shed 7 bases, with 4 bases lying between them. This CDR3 is 11 amino acids long. CDR1 and CDR2 from the germline V gene are PRHDT and FYEKMQ (reference sequence). As DNA, the CDR3 is TGTGCCAGCAGCTTAGGCCGGGAGCAGTACTTC. Translation gives CASSLGREQYF. The full variable domain, with the rest looked up from reference TRBV13 and TRBJ2-7, is AAGVIQSPRHLIKEKRETATLKCYPIPRHDTVYWYQQGPGQDPQFLISFYEKMQSDKGSIPDRFSAQQFSDYHSELNMSSLELGDSALYFCASSLGREQYFGPGTRLTVT.

V usage is TRBV27 and J usage is TRBJ2-3; TRBD2 aligns across 10 bases. In germline, CDR1 is MNHEY, CDR2 SMNVEV (reference sequence). The CDR3 is made up of 16 amino acids. The J segment lost 4 bases and the V segment lost 4 bases, leaving 8 bases of the junction unmatched. CDR3 DNA sequence: TGTGCCAGCAGTTCCATCCTAGCGGGAGTGTCAGATACGCAGTATTTT. It specifies CASSSILAGVSDTQYF.

The genes are TRBV9 and TRBJ2-4, with D perhaps matching TRBD1 or TRBD2 (5 bases each). CDR1 and CDR2 (germline): SGDLS, YYNGEE. V gave up 3 bases and J gave up 6 bases, with 13 bases separating them. The CDR3 sequence is 14 residues long. As DNA, the CDR3 is TGTGCCAGCAGCGCCGGGACGTACTCAAACATTCAGTACTTC. Its translation is CASSAGTYSNIQYF.

The sample holds one count of this clone. The J gene is TRBJ2-3, the V gene TRBV14; D call uncertain. Germline CDR1 is SGHDN and CDR2 is FVKESK. V lost 0 bases to trimming and J lost 8 bases, with 9 bases between them. The CDR3 is made up of 13 amino acids. CDR3 sequence: CASSQESALTQYF. The CDR3 bases are TGTGCCAGCAGCCAAGAATCAGCCCTTACGCAGTATTTT.

Here the CDR3 DNA reads TGTGCCACCAGTGATTTGGTTGGGTTCCCAGAGACCCAGTACTTC. It codes for CATSDLVGFPETQYF. The rearrangement joins TRBV24-1 to TRBJ2-5; D is unresolved. V was pared by 0 bases and J by 4 bases, with 11 bases between. The CDR3 runs to 15 residues. The germline CDR1 and CDR2 sequences are KGHDR and SFDVKD.

The chain links TRBV28 to TRBJ1-2, with D hard to call. Germline-derived CDR1 and CDR2 are MDHEN and SYDVKM. V was trimmed by 3 bases and J by 6 bases, leaving 11 bases between them. CDR3 length: 13 amino acids. The DNA of the CDR3 is TGTGCCAGCAGTTTCCCCCGGGGTAATGGCTACACCTTC. Protein: CASSFPRGNGYTF.

This chain connects TRBV25-1 to TRBJ1-5, with TRBD1 matching 7 bases. J gave up 9 bases and V 3 bases, and 14 bases lay outside the gene matches. The CDR3 contains 16 residues. Germline lookup yields CDR1 MGHDK and CDR2 SYGVNS. In DNA form, the CDR3 reads TGTGCCAGCAGTGATTCTAGGAGACAGGGTGTAATGCCCCAGCATTTT. It is translated as CASSDSRRQGVMPQHF.

This clone showed up just a few times. The chain links TRBV9 to TRBJ1-2; D is unclear. CDR3 length: 15 amino acids. Germline-derived CDR1 and CDR2 are SGDLS and YYNGEE. V was shortened by 0 bases and J by 4 bases, with 13 bases between the two germline ends. This chain's CDR3 is CASSVGMGTTYGYTF. CDR3 coding DNA: TGTGCCAGCAGCGTAGGTATGGGAACCACCTATGGCTACACCTTC.

CDR3 loop: CASKVGGGELFF. The DNA for the CDR3 is TGTGCCAGTAAGGTGGGAGGCGGGGAGCTGTTTTTT. The chain links TRBV19 to TRBJ2-2; D possibly corresponds to TRBD2 (6 bases). Germline V gene data show CDR1 as LNHDA and CDR2 as SQIVND (reference sequence). Trimming cost V 7 bases and J 7 bases, with 10 bases left between them. The CDR3 has 12 residues.

The rearrangement links TRBV7-3 to TRBJ1-2; D is perhaps TRBD1 (6 bases). The CDR3 is made up of 12 amino acids. Germline values: CDR1 SGHTA, CDR2 FQGTGA. V shed 5 bases and J shed 9 bases, with 13 bases lying between them. The CDR3 DNA reads TGTGCCAGCAGCGAAACAGGGAAACGCTACACCTTC. Translating gives CASSETGKRYTF.

This chain uses TRBV15 with TRBJ2-1; D is perhaps TRBD2 (5 bases). The CDR3 spans 13 residues. Germline assignment: CDR1 LNHNV and CDR2 YYDKDF (reference sequence). The V end lost 0 bases, the J end lost 10 bases, and 10 bases lay between the germline ends. The chain's CDR3 is CATSRDSGWEQFF. DNA of the CDR3: TGTGCCACCAGCAGAGATTCGGGATGGGAGCAGTTCTTC.

This chain links TRBV7-8 with TRBJ1-1, with a possible D match to TRBD1 (5 bases). The CDR3 spans 14 residues. Germline V gene lookup returns CDR1 SGHVS and CDR2 FQNEAQ. V gave up 1 base and J gave up 4 bases, with 10 bases separating them. The CDR3, as DNA: TGTGCCAGCAGCTTAGGTCCGGGGGGCACTGAAGCTTTCTTT. Its protein is CASSLGPGGTEAFF. Variable domain in full (rest from reference TRBV7-8 and TRBJ1-1): GAGVSQSPRYKVAKRGQDVALRCDPISGHVSLFWYQQALGQGPEFLTYFQNEAQLDKSGLPSDRFFAERPEGSVSTLKIQRTQQEDSAVYLCASSLGPGGTEAFFGQGTRLTVV.

The chain is built from TRBV6-5 and TRBJ1-1; TRBD1 might be the D (5 bases). Germline CDR1 is MNHEY and CDR2 is SVGAGI. The V end was cut by 2 bases, the J end by 4 bases, with 11 bases between. The length of the CDR3 is 14 residues. CDR3 nucleotides: TGTGCCAGCAGTTACGGGCAGGGTAGCACTGAAGCTTTCTTT. Amino acid sequence: CASSYGQGSTEAFF.

This chain joins TRBV7-8 and TRBJ1-3; 7 bases agree with TRBD1. The CDR3 runs 13 residues. Germline V gene data show CDR1 as SGHVS and CDR2 as FQNEAQ. J gave up 4 bases and V 4 bases, and 1 base lay outside the gene matches. The CDR3 loop reads CASSWDRGNTIYF. Here the CDR3 DNA reads TGTGCCAGCAGCTGGGACAGAGGAAACACCATATATTTT. Complete variable domain (other parts from reference TRBV7-8 and TRBJ1-3): GAGVSQSPRYKVAKRGQDVALRCDPISGHVSLFWYQQALGQGPEFLTYFQNEAQLDKSGLPSDRFFAERPEGSVSTLKIQRTQQEDSAVYLCASSWDRGNTIYFGEGSWLTVV.

This rearrangement joins TRBV21-1 to TRBJ2-7; TRBD1 is the table's D call, not checked against the DNA. TRBV21-1 is a recognized pseudogene. The CDR3 contains 16 residues. The CDR3 sequence: CASSKIKTGGVHEQYF. The DNA of the CDR3 is TGTGCCAGCAGCAAAATCAAGACAGGGGGTGTGCACGAGCAGTACTTC.

The chain is built from TRBV4-3 and TRBJ2-7; 9 bases are a match to TRBD2. Germline values: CDR1 LGHNA, CDR2 YSLEER. The trim removed 2 bases at V and 4 bases at J, leaving 6 bases unmatched. This CDR3 comprises 15 residues. The CDR3 nucleotides are TGCGCCAGCAGCCAAATAGCGGGAGTGGTGTACGAGCAGTACTTC. It encodes CASSQIAGVVYEQYF.

V usage is TRBV2 and J usage is TRBJ1-6; weak D call: TRBD1 (6 bases). In germline, CDR1 is SNHLY, CDR2 FYNNEI. V shed 8 bases and J shed 5 bases, with 16 bases lying between them. This CDR3 has 15 residues. This chain's CDR3 is CASGRGGIDNSPLHF. CDR3 in DNA: TGTGCCAGCGGGAGGGGGGGTATCGATAATTCACCCCTCCACTTT.

The rearrangement uses TRBV18 and TRBJ1-2; a weak D match, TRBD1 (6 bases). Trimming removed 4 bases from V and 1 base from J, with 10 bases in between. Per the germline V gene, CDR1 is KGHSH and CDR2 is LQKENI. The CDR3 consists of 14 residues. CDR3 coding DNA: TGTGCCAGCTCACTACGGACAGTTAACTATGGCTACACCTTC. Its protein product is CASSLRTVNYGYTF.

The chain links TRBV6-5 to TRBJ2-1, with TRBD2 matching over 7 bases. The CDR3 has 16 amino acids. V was clipped by 3 bases and J by 8 bases; unmatched bases: 13. The germline V gene has CDR1 MNHEY and CDR2 SVGAGI. The CDR3 bases are TGTGCCAGCAGTTATACGGGACTACTGATAAATGATGAGCAGTTCTTC. Residues: CASSYTGLLINDEQFF.